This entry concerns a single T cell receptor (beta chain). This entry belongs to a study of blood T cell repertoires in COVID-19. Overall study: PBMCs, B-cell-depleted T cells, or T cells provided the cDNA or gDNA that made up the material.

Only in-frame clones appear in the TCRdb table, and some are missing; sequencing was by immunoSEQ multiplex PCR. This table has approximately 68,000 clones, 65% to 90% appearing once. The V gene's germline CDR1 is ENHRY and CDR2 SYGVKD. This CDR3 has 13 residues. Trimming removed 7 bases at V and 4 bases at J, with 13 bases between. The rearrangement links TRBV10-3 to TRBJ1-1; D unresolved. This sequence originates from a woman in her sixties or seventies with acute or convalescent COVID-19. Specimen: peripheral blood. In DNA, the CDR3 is TGTGCCATCACCGGAGAGGTGGGCACTGAAGCTTTCTTT. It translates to CAITGEVGTEAFF.